These T cell receptor beta chains were read from a single sample in a study of blood T cell repertoires in COVID-19. TCRdb keeps only in-frame clones here, not all; method: immunoSEQ multiplex PCR. The sample has approximately 290,000 clones, 80% to 85% seen once. The sample comprised peripheral blood. These receptor sequences come from an older person with COVID-19, enrolled during active disease. Each CDR3 is given with its conserved first and last residue. The D gene is left open where the match is weak.

D	V	CDR3
.	TRBV21-1	CASRRTTRCSNQPQHF
.	TRBV6-5	CASSYTQGLGYTF
.	TRBV10-2	CASSVDGVEQTQYF
.	TRBV19	CATHGPREDTEAFF
.	TRBV29-1	CSAVQGTKNIQYF
TRBD1	TRBV28	CASKTGGTEAFF
.	TRBV15	CATSRSPGRQLTGELFF
TRBD1	TRBV7-2	CASSSRTGYSYGYTF
.	TRBV6-5	CASSYTTSYEQYF
.	TRBV28	CASSSLDSYYNSPLHF
.	TRBV4-3	CASSQDRSRQISIYGYTF
TRBD1	TRBV27	CASSLSRGQMGNQPQHF